These 10 T cell receptor beta chains share one sample of origin, sequenced in a study of blood T cell repertoires in COVID-19. TCRdb's copy holds only in-frame clones and misses some; the assay was immunoSEQ multiplex PCR. The profile shows approximately 160,000 clones, around 81% of them singletons. Input material: PBMCs or T cells enriched from blood (not recorded which). These receptors were collected from a man in his forties who had recovered from COVID-19.

The V gene is TRBV29-1, the J gene TRBJ2-5; the D gene is possibly TRBD2 (5 bases). CDR3 length equals 13 residues. Germline loops: CDR1 SQVTM, CDR2 ANQGSEA. Trimming removed 7 bases from V and 4 bases from J, with 16 bases in between. In DNA form, the CDR3 reads TGCAGCGGCGACGGGATCCAAGGAGAGACCCAGTACTTC. It codes for CSGDGIQGETQYF.

The chain carries TRBV28 and TRBJ1-2; tentatively, D is TRBD1 (5 bases). This CDR3 comprises 17 residues. Germline lookup yields CDR1 MDHEN and CDR2 SYDVKM. Between the trimmed V and J ends, which lost 2 bases and 6 bases, there was a span of 22 bases. The CDR3 DNA is TGTGCCAGCAGTTTACGGGCGGGACCCTCTTTTCTGGATGGCTACACCTTC. As protein: CASSLRAGPSFLDGYTF.

The chain joins TRBV6-5 to TRBJ1-2, with 7 bases matching TRBD1. CDR3 length: 15 amino acids. V lost 3 bases to trimming and J lost 4 bases; unmatched junction nucleotides: 8. The germline V gene has CDR1 MNHEY and CDR2 SVGAGI. CDR3 in DNA: TGTGCCAGCAGTTATTACGGGACAGATAGCTATGGCTACACCTTC. Its translation is CASSYYGTDSYGYTF.

The V and J genes are TRBV24-1 and TRBJ2-5; 11 bases map to TRBD2. Germline CDR1 reads KGHDR; CDR2 reads SFDVKD. This CDR3 contains 17 residues. J was trimmed by 2 bases and V by 1 base; bases with no gene match: 5. The CDR3 loop is CATSDFTGLAAQETQYF. CDR3 DNA: TGTGCCACCAGTGATTTTACGGGACTAGCGGCTCAAGAGACCCAGTACTTC.

This chain uses TRBV7-8 with TRBJ1-2; 9 bases align to TRBD1. V shed 5 bases, J shed 2 bases, and the junction held 6 bases outside the gene matches. Germline loops: CDR1 SGHVS, CDR2 FQNEAQ. This CDR3 comprises 15 residues. The chain's CDR3 is CASSPGQGRNYGYTF. The CDR3 region has the DNA TGTGCCAGCAGCCCCGGACAGGGGCGAAACTATGGCTACACCTTC.

This sequence joins TRBV2 and TRBJ1-1; no firm D call. The germline V gene encodes CDR1 SNHLY and CDR2 FYNNEI. V was shortened by 0 bases and J by 3 bases, with 14 bases between the two germline ends. The CDR3 covers 16 residues. The chain's CDR3 is CASSEAQRVEDTEAFF. Here the CDR3 DNA reads TGTGCCAGCAGTGAAGCGCAGAGGGTAGAGGACACTGAAGCTTTCTTT. Full variable domain (remainder filled in from reference TRBV2 and TRBJ1-1): EPEVTQTPSHQVTQMGQEVILRCVPISNHLYFYWYRQILGQKVEFLVSFYNNEISEKSEIFDDQFSVERPDGSNFTLKIRSTKLEDSAMYFCASSEAQRVEDTEAFFGQGTRLTVV.

V gene TRBV3-1 (or the pseudogene TRBV3-2) combines with J gene TRBJ1-5, with 9 bases that match TRBD1. Germline loops: CDR1 LGHDT, CDR2 YNNKEL (reference sequence). The CDR3 is made up of 16 amino acids. Germline trimming cut 1 base from V and 9 bases from J; bases unmatched to any gene: 10. As DNA, the CDR3 is TGTGCCAGCAGCCAAGGTGGGACAGGGTCTAAAGTGCCCCAGCATTTT. It is translated as CASSQGGTGSKVPQHF.

The chain links TRBV6-5 to TRBJ1-2; the match to TRBD1 covers 7 bases. The junction had 2 bases not matched to a gene; V was cut back by 2 bases and J by 8 bases. This CDR3 contains 12 residues. Per the germline V gene, CDR1 is MNHEY and CDR2 is SVGAGI. DNA for the CDR3: TGTGCCAGCAGTTACGTAGGGGGCGGCTACACCTTC. As protein: CASSYVGGGYTF.

The rearrangement links TRBV7-9 to TRBJ1-1, with 10 positions matching TRBD1. After removal of 5 bases from V and 5 bases from J, the junction contained 8 bases not matched to a gene. Germline CDR1 SEHNR, CDR2 FQNEAQ (reference sequence). The CDR3 runs to 15 residues. The CDR3 nucleotides are TGTGCCAGCAGCCCCAGACAGGGGGCGAGGACTGAAGCTTTCTTT. Translated: CASSPRQGARTEAFF.

The gene calls are TRBV6-4 and TRBJ2-1, with 7 bases matching TRBD1. Per germline, CDR1 MRHNA and CDR2 SNTAGT. Unmatched junction bases numbered 11, after V lost 4 bases and J lost 8 bases. The CDR3 covers 15 residues. The CDR3 bases are TGTGCCAGCAGTGGTCACAGGGGTGAGGTCGATGAGCAGTTCTTC. Translating it yields CASSGHRGEVDEQFF.